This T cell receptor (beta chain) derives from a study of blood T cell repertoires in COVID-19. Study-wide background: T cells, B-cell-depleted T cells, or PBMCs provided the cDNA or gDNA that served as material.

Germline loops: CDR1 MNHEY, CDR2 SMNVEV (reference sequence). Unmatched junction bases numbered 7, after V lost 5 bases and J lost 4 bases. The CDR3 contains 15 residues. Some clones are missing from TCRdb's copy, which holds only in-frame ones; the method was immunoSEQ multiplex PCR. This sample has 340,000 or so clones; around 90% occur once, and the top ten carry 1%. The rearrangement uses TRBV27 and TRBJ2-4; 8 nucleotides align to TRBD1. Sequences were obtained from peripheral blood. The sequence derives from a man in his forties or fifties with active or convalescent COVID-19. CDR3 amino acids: CASSLRTGSKNIQYF. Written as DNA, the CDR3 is TGTGCCAGCAGTCTTCGGACAGGGTCAAAAAACATTCAGTACTTC.